This is a list of T cell receptor beta chains from one sample in a study of T cells in narcolepsy. Produced via immunoSEQ multiplex PCR; TCRdb's table is partial and in-frame only. The table has 27,000 or so clones, about 89% seen once. The sample comprised memory (CD45RA-) CD4+ T cells from blood. The receptors derive from a human donor in good health. CDR3s leave out the opening cysteine and the closing phenylalanine or tryptophan. D genes are given only for firm matches.

CDR3aa	v_gene	d_gene	j_gene
ASSLGSDTDTQY	TRBV5-1	.	TRBJ2-3
ASSVTLSGANVLT	TRBV9	.	TRBJ2-6
ASKQAQGSEQY	TRBV28	.	TRBJ2-7
ASSPDTGWSGANVLT	TRBV4-3	.	TRBJ2-6
ASSQGGLSYNEQF	TRBV4-1	.	TRBJ2-1
ASSQPRLGRGGNTEAF	TRBV14	.	TRBJ1-1
SVFAREYNTEAF	TRBV29-1	.	TRBJ1-1
ASSFGGTQETQY	TRBV7-3	.	TRBJ2-5
ASTRGGRSADTQY	TRBV5-1	TRBD2	TRBJ2-3
ASSANLYRASTDTQY	TRBV2	.	TRBJ2-3
ASRRSAGELF	TRBV11-2	.	TRBJ2-2
ARSQDQETQY	TRBV5-3	.	TRBJ2-5
AWFPGQGNTEAF	TRBV30	TRBD1	TRBJ1-1
ASSLFGGPSSYNEQF	TRBV27	.	TRBJ2-1
ASSQEANIPSSSYNEQF	TRBV4-2	.	TRBJ2-1
ASSLGQGSYGYT	TRBV7-2	.	TRBJ1-2
ASRAGDYTGELF	TRBV5-1	.	TRBJ2-2
ASSLGLGEGQPQH	TRBV13	.	TRBJ1-5
ASKRQGNIQY	TRBV2	TRBD1	TRBJ2-4
ASSFGQVTEAF	TRBV7-2	TRBD1	TRBJ1-1
ASSWNTEAF	TRBV5-8	.	TRBJ1-1
ASSPQGQADTQY	TRBV6-5	TRBD1	TRBJ2-3
ASSQDRPGRGHEQY	TRBV4-3	.	TRBJ2-7
AISALRDSGNTIY	TRBV10-3	.	TRBJ1-3
ASSLTGAETQY	TRBV4-1	.	TRBJ2-5
ASIEPGAANEKLF	TRBV2	.	TRBJ1-4
ASSVAAGLRGETQY	TRBV2	.	TRBJ2-5
ASSLSRDREQY	TRBV6-6	TRBD1	TRBJ2-7
ALGGRRNTIY	TRBV23-1	.	TRBJ1-3
ASSSYGRGETQY	TRBV7-8	.	TRBJ2-5
ATSRTRLAGGQETQY	TRBV15	TRBD2	TRBJ2-5
ASSLIPGAFSGNTIY	TRBV14	.	TRBJ1-3
ASSFGRGETEAF	TRBV5-4	.	TRBJ1-1
ASGLSEGARNTIY	TRBV12-5	.	TRBJ1-3
ASSAGDREKGYT	TRBV9	TRBD1	TRBJ1-2
ASSLFGGNQPQH	TRBV11-2	.	TRBJ1-5
ASSPVGFNYEQY	TRBV18	.	TRBJ2-7
ASSLVGGANTGELF	TRBV7-2	.	TRBJ2-2
SGRQGLGTEAF	TRBV29-1	.	TRBJ1-1
AISVGETQY	TRBV10-3	.	TRBJ2-5
ASSYYGGAGRQPQH	TRBV7-2	.	TRBJ1-5
ASSLSGGTGDTQY	TRBV7-2	.	TRBJ2-3